This T cell receptor (beta chain) was sequenced during a study of beta chain features in type 1 diabetes. Study-level results: TCRB rearrangement may or may not be influenced by HLA type; here this remained unresolved.

Germline CDR1 and CDR2: SEHNR and FQNEAQ (reference sequence). J was trimmed by 14 bases and V by 2 bases; bases with no gene match: 9. The CDR3 is made up of 15 amino acids. As every portion of the isolated RNA was reverse transcribed, the sequencing read expressed TCRB transcripts. The method was immunoSEQ multiplex PCR; TCRdb's version includes in-frame clones alone and lacks a portion of them. This repertoire shows roughly 450,000 clones, 11% found once; its top ten account for approximately 0.05%. On this clone itself: The antigen is unknown.

The chain uses TRBV7-9 and TRBJ2-1; 13 bases map to TRBD2. Material: naive CD4+ T cells from blood. The clonotype was recovered from a woman between 18 and 30 years old in good health. CDR3 residues: CASSLSTSGRAKEFF. For the CDR3, the DNA is TGTGCCAGCAGCTTAAGTACTAGCGGGAGGGCCAAGGAGTTCTTC.